The 10 T cell receptor beta chains in this list originate from one sample, sequenced in a study of radiotherapy plus CTLA-4 blockade in lung cancer. Clones were sequenced by immunoSEQ multiplex PCR, and TCRdb holds only the in-frame ones, with some missing. Of 100,000 to 150,000 clones listed, around 90% were seen once; the top ten hold roughly 6.9%. The specimen comprised peripheral blood, sampled from a patient treated with radiotherapy plus ipilimumab. These receptor sequences come from a human donor with non-small cell lung cancer that progressed on radiotherapy plus ipilimumab.

The table lists this clone with a count of one. The chain employs TRBV7-8 and TRBJ2-1, with D perhaps TRBD2 (5 bases). Trimming removed 0 bases at V and 3 bases at J, with 18 bases between. Germline V gene sequence: CDR1 SGHVS, CDR2 FQNEAQ. CDR3 length: 18 residues. The CDR3 protein is CASSLAWSLAVRYNEQFF. The CDR3, as DNA: TGTGCCAGCAGCTTAGCATGGTCCCTAGCTGTTCGCTACAATGAGCAGTTCTTC. The full variable domain, in which reference TRBV7-8 and TRBJ2-1 provide the parts outside the CDR3, is GAGVSQSPRYKVAKRGQDVALRCDPISGHVSLFWYQQALGQGPEFLTYFQNEAQLDKSGLPSDRFFAERPEGSVSTLKIQRTQQEDSAVYLCASSLAWSLAVRYNEQFFGPGTRLTVL.

The CDR3 DNA reads TGTGCCAGCAGTGAAGAAGAACCGGGACACTCGCCGGGAGGAGAGCAGTACTTC. Amino acid sequence: CASSEEEPGHSPGGEQYF. The gene calls are TRBV6-1 and TRBJ2-7, with D maybe TRBD2 (7 bases). The CDR3 has 18 amino acids. Per germline, CDR1 MNHNS and CDR2 SASEGT. V was pared by 1 base and J by 7 bases, with 26 bases between.

This rearrangement joins TRBV5-6 to TRBJ1-4, with unresolved D. The CDR3 totals 13 residues. CDR1 and CDR2 (germline): SGHDT, YYEEEE. The V gene lost 5 bases and the J gene lost 7 bases, with 12 bases spanning the gap. In DNA form, the CDR3 reads TGTGCCAGCAGTCCCGGGATTGGTGAAAAACTGTTTTTT. This gives the protein CASSPGIGEKLFF.

V and J are TRBV5-5 and TRBJ1-4; D not certain. From germline, CDR1 is SGHKS and CDR2 YYEKEE (reference sequence). The CDR3 has 16 residues. Trimming pared 0 bases from V and 0 bases from J, leaving 9 bases between. In nucleotides, the CDR3 is TGTGCCAGCAGCTTGGTCCCGCAAACAACTAATGAAAAACTGTTTTTT. Amino acid sequence: CASSLVPQTTNEKLFF.

This chain connects TRBV7-6 to TRBJ2-5; D uncertain. Between the trimmed V and J ends, which lost 3 bases and 5 bases, there was a span of 7 bases. The CDR3 totals 12 residues. Germline V gene sequence: CDR1 SGHVS, CDR2 FNYEAQ. The CDR3 here is CASSFLLETQYF. The CDR3 DNA follows: TGTGCCAGCAGCTTCTTGTTGGAGACCCAGTACTTC.

The chain couples TRBV18 to TRBJ1-4; 7 bases line up with TRBD1. The CDR3 runs 15 residues. The J segment lost 3 bases and the V segment lost 4 bases, leaving 5 bases of the junction unmatched. Germline V gene data show CDR1 as KGHSH and CDR2 as LQKENI. The CDR3: CASSQRQGPNEKLFF. CDR3 coding DNA: TGTGCCAGCTCACAGCGACAGGGCCCTAATGAAAAACTGTTTTTT.

This sequence joins TRBV5-4 and TRBJ1-1; tentative D call: TRBD1 (6 bases). V was trimmed by 0 bases and J by 5 bases, leaving 8 bases between them. This CDR3 is built from 13 residues. In germline, CDR1 is SGHNT, CDR2 YYREEE (reference sequence). Here the CDR3 reads CASSLGGGTEAFF. The CDR3 nucleotides are TGTGCCAGCAGCTTGGGAGGGGGGACTGAAGCTTTCTTT.

The chain carries TRBV2 and TRBJ1-2, with D perhaps TRBD1 (6 bases). V gave up 8 bases and J gave up 7 bases, with 14 bases separating them. This CDR3 region has 12 residues. In germline, CDR1 is SNHLY, CDR2 FYNNEI. Written as DNA, the CDR3 is TGTGCCAGCGCCCCAGGGGCGGGTGGCTACACCTTC. Translated: CASAPGAGGYTF.

The chain joins TRBV6-6 to TRBJ1-1; possibly TRBD1 for D (6 bases). V was trimmed by 6 bases and J by 4 bases, leaving 15 bases between them. Germline CDR1 is MNHNY and CDR2 is SVGAGI (reference sequence). The CDR3 is made up of 14 amino acids. The DNA of the CDR3 is TGTGCCAGCAGCCGAGGGGGTCCGGGCACTGAAGCTTTCTTT. Protein sequence: CASSRGGPGTEAFF.

The sample holds a few counts of this clone. V is TRBV28 and J is TRBJ2-2; no definite D call. CDR1 is MDHEN and CDR2 is SYDVKM in the germline V gene. Trimming stripped 1 base from V and 6 bases from J, with 6 bases between. The CDR3 is 13 residues long. CDR3 in amino acids: CASSLLNPGELFF. CDR3 nucleotides: TGTGCCAGCAGTTTATTAAATCCCGGGGAGCTGTTTTTT.